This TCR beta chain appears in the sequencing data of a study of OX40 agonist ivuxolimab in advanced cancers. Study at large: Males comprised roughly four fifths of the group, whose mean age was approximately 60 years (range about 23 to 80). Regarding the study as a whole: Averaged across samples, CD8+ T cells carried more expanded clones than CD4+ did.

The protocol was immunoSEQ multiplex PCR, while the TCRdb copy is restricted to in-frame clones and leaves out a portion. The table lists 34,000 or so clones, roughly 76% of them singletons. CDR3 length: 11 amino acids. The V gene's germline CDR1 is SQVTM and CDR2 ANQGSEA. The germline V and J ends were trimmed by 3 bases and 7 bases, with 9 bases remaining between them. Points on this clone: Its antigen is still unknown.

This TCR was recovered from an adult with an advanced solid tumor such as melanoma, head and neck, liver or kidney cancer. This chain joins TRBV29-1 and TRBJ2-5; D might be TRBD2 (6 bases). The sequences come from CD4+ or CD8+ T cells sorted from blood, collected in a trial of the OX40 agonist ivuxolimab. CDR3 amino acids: CSVDTGGTQYF. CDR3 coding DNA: TGCAGCGTTGATACCGGGGGGACCCAGTACTTC.